This TCR beta chain was observed in a study of cytomegalovirus exposure and HLA in healthy donors. Points from the study as a whole: Among TCR sequences, most were rare, though some public TCRs appeared in many donors.

This clone was detected a few times. Its antigen is currently unknown. V dropped 1 base and J dropped 1 base, with 8 bases sitting between them. Germline CDR1 reads MNHNS; CDR2 reads SASEGT. This CDR3 comprises 16 residues. Repertoires were generated with immunoSEQ multiplex PCR, while TCRdb's copy carries only in-frame clones and drops some. The sample lists roughly 49,000 clones, 94% seen once, with 7.8% in the top ten. The sample comprised PBMCs. This sequence originates from a young woman in good health and CMV-seropositive. V and J are TRBV6-1 and TRBJ2-6; tentatively, D is TRBD2 (6 bases). CDR3 in amino acids: CASSEDGGSGANVLTF. For the CDR3, the DNA is TGTGCCAGCAGTGAAGATGGGGGGTCTGGGGCCAACGTCCTGACTTTC.